What follows are 8 T cell receptor beta chains derived from one specimen sequenced in a study of control samples from healthy donors and cancer patients. Method: immunoSEQ multiplex PCR; TCRdb's copy keeps in-frame clones and lacks some. The sample carries approximately 120,000 clones, more than 75% recorded once. Sequenced: blood. Receptor source: a man between 40 and 49 years old in good health.

CDR3 DNA sequence: TGTGCCAGCAGCTTCACACAGAACACCGGGGAGCTGTTTTTT. This gives the protein CASSFTQNTGELFF. V and J are TRBV7-2 and TRBJ2-2, with unresolved D. Trimming cost V 3 bases and J 1 base, with 6 bases left between them. Germline loops: CDR1 SGHTA, CDR2 FQGNSA. The CDR3 is 14 residues long.

This chain joins TRBV10-1 and TRBJ1-6; TRBD1 matches 7 bases. V dropped 4 bases and J dropped 5; count of bases not matched to a gene: 2. The CDR3 is 14 residues long. Germline assignment: CDR1 WNHNN and CDR2 SYGVQD (reference sequence). CDR3 DNA sequence: TGCGCCAGCAGTGCCGACAGGGATAATTCACCCCTCCACTTT. Translated, it gives CASSADRDNSPLHF.

The genes are TRBV4-1 and TRBJ2-7; D is uncertain. CDR1 is MGHRA and CDR2 is YSYEKL in the germline V gene. The CDR3 consists of 15 residues. The ends were cut back, 1 base at V and 0 bases at J, with 10 bases in the middle. CDR3 loop: CASSQAALSSYEQYF. The CDR3 DNA reads as TGCGCCAGCAGCCAAGCGGCTTTGAGCTCCTACGAGCAGTACTTC.

The chain carries TRBV5-5 and TRBJ2-1, with 8 nucleotides matching TRBD2. J gave up 6 bases and V 4 bases, and 12 bases lay outside the gene matches. The CDR3 extends over 16 amino acids. CDR1 is SGHKS and CDR2 is YYEKEE in the germline V gene (reference sequence). The CDR3 nucleotides are TGTGCCAGCAGCACCTCTCTCGGGGGGGCGGGCAATGAGCAGTTCTTC. Amino acids: CASSTSLGGAGNEQFF.

The chain couples TRBV25-1 to TRBJ2-3; no reliable D call. The CDR3 runs to 16 residues. The germline V and J ends were trimmed by 3 bases and 0 bases, with 13 bases remaining between them. CDR1 and CDR2 (germline): MGHDK, SYGVNS. The CDR3 sequence is CASSEFAEPSTDTQYF. In DNA, the CDR3 is TGTGCCAGCAGTGAGTTTGCCGAGCCTAGCACAGATACGCAGTATTTT. The entire variable domain, with the rest obtained from reference TRBV25-1 and TRBJ2-3, is as follows: EADIYQTPRYLVIGTGKKITLECSQTMGHDKMYWYQQDPGMELHLIHYSYGVNSTEKGDLSSESTVSRIRTEHFPLTLESARPSHTSQYLCASSEFAEPSTDTQYFGPGTRLTVL.

The chain recombines TRBV24-1 with TRBJ1-2; no definite D call. Germline loops: CDR1 KGHDR, CDR2 SFDVKD. The CDR3 contains 14 residues. Trimming left V 4 bases short and J 4 bases short, with 12 bases between. The CDR3 loop reads CATSDQTLFYGYTF. CDR3 sequence (DNA): TGTGCCACCAGTGACCAGACCCTTTTCTATGGCTACACCTTC.

The chain is built from TRBV16 and TRBJ1-5; 10 bases line up with TRBD1. After removal of 4 bases from V and 9 bases from J, the junction contained 9 bases not matched to a gene. Per germline, CDR1 KGHSY and CDR2 FQNENV. The CDR3 extends over 15 amino acids. The CDR3 reads CASSLDRGRGWPQHF. DNA for the CDR3: TGTGCCAGCAGCCTTGACAGGGGGCGCGGTTGGCCCCAGCATTTT.

The chain joins TRBV10-3 to TRBJ1-1; D is uncertain. The germline CDR1 and CDR2 sequences are ENHRY and SYGVKD. V lost 11 bases, J lost 0 bases, and 13 bases lay in between. The CDR3 length is 13 residues. CDR3 DNA sequence: TGTGCCGCTAGCCTACTCATGAACACTGAAGCTTTCTTT. Amino acid sequence: CAASLLMNTEAFF.